The entry below gives a single T cell receptor beta chain sequence along with its context. The PCR had 60 Vbeta and 13 Jbeta primers. Assay used: immunoSEQ multiplex PCR; TCRdb lists only in-frame clones, some missing. Among 100,000 to 150,000 clones listed, 70% to 85% were seen once. This sample stems from a study of cytomegalovirus exposure and HLA in healthy donors. On the study more broadly: Among 398 genotyped donors, around 77% fell in the Caucasian-associated ancestry cluster.

The sample comprised PBMCs. This clonotype was sampled from a female donor in good health and CMV-seronegative.

The CDR3 is CASSSQGREQFF. CDR3 DNA sequence: TGTGCCAGCAGTTCACAGGGACGTGAGCAGTTCTTC. This chain links TRBV6-6 with TRBJ2-1, with TRBD1 as a possible D gene (6 bases). This CDR3 has 12 residues. V lost 4 bases and J lost 9, with 10 bases in between. The germline V gene has CDR1 MNHNY and CDR2 SVGAGI (reference sequence).